The source of this T cell receptor beta chain is a study of blood T cell repertoires in COVID-19 (dated by TCRdb to 2020 to 2022). For the study in its entirety: Samples covering the acute and convalescent phases of COVID-19 were provided by collaborators in the United States, Italy and Spain. The sample metadata nearly always contained a de-identified subject ID, COVID-19 status, age in years and sex. The prospective study material was composed of cDNA or gDNA derived from T cells, B-cell-depleted T cells, or PBMCs. The repertoires were made available in a free public database intended to serve as a resource for research on the immune response to SARS-CoV-2. The samples were drawn from the first 160 participants of the ongoing ImmuneRACE study and from over 950 subjects provided by 6 global collaborators. Subjects who had been exposed to COVID-19, were actively infected with it, or had recovered from it provided the deeply sampled blood TCRbeta repertoires that made up the dataset. Where available, HLA class I and class II types were obtained from metadata supplied by the sample provider rather than from assay-based typing.

One collaborating source in Seattle enrolled patients while the patients were actively infected and followed the patients over time throughout the course of disease. Collaborating institutions collected whole blood in K2EDTA tubes following their own protocols. For TCRbeta analysis, collaborators shipped samples in one of three forms: frozen whole blood, isolated PBMCs, or DNA extracted from either of those sample types. Looking up the germline V gene yields CDR1 KGHSH and CDR2 LQKENI. V has 5 bases trimmed and J has 4 bases trimmed; junction bases matching no gene number 3. From the cysteine up to the phenylalanine, the CDR3 has a length of 14 residues. Kept here is only the CDR3 DNA, which spans 42 bases and is read in frame from base 1. In the case of this clone: Its antigen has not been determined. Per-base qualities were not stored, and no clone one base away is much larger.

The immunoSEQ Assay, a bias-controlled multiplex PCR, was used to amplify TCRbeta CDR3 regions from genomic DNA. In the authors' own workflow: The number of nucleated cells in each sample was estimated by amplification of reference gene primers within the assay. To quantify the absolute abundance of each unique TCRbeta CDR3 rearrangement, sequence reads were collapsed and filtered. For each sample, productive Simpson clonality was calculated by taking the square root of Simpson's diversity index across productive rearrangements. TCRdb holds this immuneACCESS table with in-frame rearrangements only. Some clones are missing; in checked studies, unresolved V genes explain under half, and the rest has no known cause. The V and J calls and clone size were taken over from that table, and D and trimming were inferred from the DNA. This sample lists approximately 340,000 clones; roughly 90% were detected once. 9.5% to 10% of the sample is in the top ten clones.

Overall study results and their limits: The amount of clinical and demographic metadata varied by source and participant and was provided uncurated.

This chain joins TRBV18 to TRBJ1-5; the junction holds 9 bases that match TRBD1. Specimen: peripheral blood. The clonotype originates from a young man with COVID-19, enrolled during active disease. The nucleotide sequence reads TGTGCCAGCTCAGGGACAGGGTCGAATCAGCCCCAGCATTTT. The resulting protein is CASSGTGSNQPQHF.